This TCR beta chain was identified in a study of shared clonotypes between healthy human individuals. Generated by immunoSEQ multiplex PCR, the TCRdb table keeps only in-frame clones and is missing some. The table shows about 120,000 clones, with 68% occurring only once. The germline V gene has CDR1 LNHNV and CDR2 YYDKDF (reference sequence). The CDR3 runs 16 residues. V was shortened by 6 bases and J by 3 bases, with 21 bases between the two germline ends. Material: memory CD8+ T cells sorted from blood. The subset was: CD45RO+ cells pooled with CCR7-negative TemRA cells. J is TRBJ2-7 and V is TRBV15, with D possibly being TRBD2 (5 bases). This clonotype was sampled from a woman in her twenties or thirties in good health. CDR3 protein: CATSPNTGGLHYEQYF. As DNA, the CDR3 is TGTGCCACCAGTCCCAATACCGGCGGACTCCACTACGAGCAGTACTTC.